This T cell receptor (beta chain) was obtained from a study of blood T cell repertoires in COVID-19. Study details: The United States, Italy and Spain supplied acute and convalescent COVID-19 samples. T cells, B-cell-depleted T cells, or PBMCs supplied cDNA or gDNA.

In the authors' workflow: Amplification of reference gene primers provided the estimated nucleated cell counts. Method: immunoSEQ multiplex PCR; TCRdb's copy keeps in-frame clones and lacks some. D and trimming come from the DNA, and the V and J calls and clone size come from that table. This sample yields some 100,000 clones, of which roughly 87% are seen a single time; about 7.4% belongs to the top ten. V was cut by 5 bases and J by 4 bases, with 11 bases left in between. The length of the CDR3 is 14 residues. Germline values: CDR1 MNHEY, CDR2 SVGAGI. V is TRBV6-5 and J is TRBJ2-2; a weak D match, TRBD1 (5 bases). The sequence was obtained from a man younger than 40 in a cohort sampled during active COVID-19. Sequencing used peripheral blood. DNA for the CDR3: TGTGCCAGCAGTCAGGGCGCAAGCACCGGGGAGCTGTTTTTT. Its protein is CASSQGASTGELFF.